This T cell receptor (beta chain) is drawn from a study of graft-versus-host responses after intestinal transplantation. TCRdb's table, derived via immunoSEQ multiplex PCR, lists solely in-frame clones and lacks some. The repertoire holds 35,000 to 45,000 clones, with just under 90% as singletons. Trimming took 3 bases from V and 9 from J; bases not matched to a gene: 7. The germline V gene encodes CDR1 ENHRY and CDR2 SYGVKD. The CDR3 is made up of 14 amino acids. The sequence came from a human patient who received an intestinal transplant, so some T cells may come from the graft donor. Sample: PBMCs, taken roughly 270 days after transplant. The chain links TRBV10-3 to TRBJ2-1; 8 bases line up with TRBD2. In DNA form, the CDR3 reads TGTGCCATCAGTGAAACGGGGGGGGAGTCTGAGCAGTTCTTC. Amino acid sequence: CAISETGGESEQFF.